This passage covers 14 T cell receptor beta chains from one sample sequenced in a study of regulatory T cells in long-lasting Graves disease. Sequencing libraries for TCR beta were prepared with iRepertoire HTBI primers and Arm-PCR of CDR3 regions. MiXCR was run by TCRdb on the multiplex PCR reads, yielding one entry per CDR3 protein. Of approximately 560,000 distinct CDR3 sequences in the sample, about 16% were seen once. Noted time point: newly diagnosed GD, antithyroid drugs for less than 3 months. Extracted PBMC RNA gave rise to the TCR library. Another study also made use of these data, one on T cells in Graves' hyperthyroidism and ophthalmopathy.

The sequenced sample was peripheral blood mononuclear cells (PBMCs), obtained at new diagnosis, from a patient treated with antithyroid drugs. The receptors stem from a man aged 18 to 29 with Graves disease.

The chain joins TRBV27 to TRBJ1-1; possibly TRBD1 for D (6 bases). Germline CDR1 reads MNHEY; CDR2 reads SMNVEV (reference sequence). V dropped 7 bases and J dropped 7 bases, with 16 bases sitting between them. The CDR3 sequence is 13 residues long. The DNA for the CDR3 is TGTGCCAGCACCCCTCTGGGGGGCCTTGAAGCTTTCTTT. It specifies CASTPLGGLEAFF.

This clonotype was picked up many times. This chain joins TRBV2 and TRBJ2-3; 8 nucleotides agree with TRBD2. V lost 2 bases and J lost 8; bases outside the gene matches: 12. In germline, CDR1 is SNHLY, CDR2 FYNNEI. This CDR3 contains 16 residues. The DNA for the CDR3 is TGTGCCAGCAGTGAATCACGGGAGGGCCGTACGGGTACGCAGTATTTT. Residues: CASSESREGRTGTQYF.

The V call is TRBV6-1, the J call TRBJ2-7, with 11 bases aligning to TRBD2. The CDR3 covers 16 residues. The V segment lost 6 bases and the J segment 2 bases; nucleotides outside the gene matches: 9. Germline lookup yields CDR1 MNHNS and CDR2 SASEGT. This CDR3 is CASRSFLSGRAYEQYF. CDR3 nucleotide sequence: TGTGCCAGCAGATCCTTCCTTAGCGGGAGGGCCTACGAGCAGTACTTC.

This clonotype appeared a few times. V and J are TRBV20-1 and TRBJ2-7; 13 bases agree with TRBD2. Germline V lookup: CDR1 DFQATT, CDR2 SNEGSKA (reference sequence). This CDR3 comprises 19 residues. J was trimmed by 7 bases and V by 5 bases; bases with no gene match: 23. Here the CDR3 reads CSAHKLAGGPYLLSGEQYF. The CDR3 DNA reads as TGCAGTGCTCACAAACTAGCGGGAGGGCCTTACCTCTTGTCGGGAGAGCAGTACTTC.

The V and J genes are TRBV2 and TRBJ2-1, with D possibly TRBD2 on 5 matching bases. In germline, CDR1 is SNHLY, CDR2 FYNNEI. This CDR3 contains 16 residues. The V gene lost 7 bases and the J gene lost 4 bases, with 20 bases spanning the gap. The CDR3 DNA reads as TGTGCCAGCACAGCGGAGGCAAAGCAACCGTACAATGAGCAGTTCTTC. Amino acids: CASTAEAKQPYNEQFF.

This clonotype was seen a few times. The chain uses TRBV20-1 and TRBJ1-1; D ambiguous. CDR1 DFQATT and CDR2 SNEGSKA come from the germline V gene (reference sequence). The CDR3 is 14 residues long. V lost 1 base, J lost 1 base, and 10 bases lay in between. This CDR3 reads CSARGSWGNTEAFF. CDR3 DNA: TGCAGTGCTAGAGGCAGTTGGGGGAACACTGAAGCTTTCTTT.

The rearrangement links TRBV29-1 to TRBJ1-2; 7 nucleotides agree with TRBD1. Looked up from germline, CDR1 is SQVTM and CDR2 is ANQGSEA. The CDR3 is 15 residues long. Trimming cost V 6 bases and J 5 bases; bases outside gene matches: 15. The CDR3 DNA follows: TGCAGCGTCACCCAGGGGGGGTCCGGTCGGTATGGCTACACCTTC. Translating it yields CSVTQGGSGRYGYTF.

The table lists this clonotype with many counts. The chain joins TRBV29-1 to TRBJ1-1, with TRBD1 as a possible D gene (5 bases). Germline V gene data show CDR1 as SQVTM and CDR2 as ANQGSEA. The V and J ends lost 7 bases and 5 bases respectively, with 14 bases between them. CDR3 length equals 12 residues. The CDR3 bases are TGCAGCGCAGCGGGGGTAGGGACTGAAGCTTTCTTT. Protein: CSAAGVGTEAFF. Drawing the rest from reference TRBV29-1 and TRBJ1-1, the complete variable domain is SAVISQKPSRDICQRGTSLTIQCQVDSQVTMMFWYRQQPGQSLTLIATANQGSEATYESGFVIDKFPISRPNLTFSTLTVSNMSPEDSSIYLCSAAGVGTEAFFGQGTRLTVV.

This clonotype was detected only a few times. V gene TRBV7-9 combines with J gene TRBJ1-4; D gene uncertain. This CDR3 is built from 15 residues. V was clipped by 0 bases and J by 6 bases, with 11 bases between them. CDR1 and CDR2 from the germline V gene are SEHNR and FQNEAQ (reference sequence). In DNA, the CDR3 is TGTGCCAGCAGCTTAGCGGCCGCGTCCCATGAAAAACTGTTTTTT. This encodes CASSLAAASHEKLFF.

The V gene is TRBV10-1, the J gene TRBJ1-1; 10 positions agree with TRBD1. The length of the CDR3 is 15 residues. J was trimmed by 3 bases and V by 4 bases; bases with no gene match: 5. Germline CDR1 and CDR2: WNHNN and SYGVQD (reference sequence). The CDR3 DNA sequence: TGCGCCAGCAGTGGATCGGACAGGGGGTACACTGAAGCTTTCTTT. Amino acid sequence: CASSGSDRGYTEAFF.

In this sample, this clonotype turned up many times. This chain connects TRBV7-9 to TRBJ2-2, with TRBD1 as a possible D gene (6 bases). The germline V gene encodes CDR1 SEHNR and CDR2 FQNEAQ (reference sequence). The CDR3 sequence is 14 residues long. V lost 3 bases and J lost 1, with 6 bases in between. CDR3 coding DNA: TGTGCCAGCAGCTTGGGACAGAACACCGGGGAGCTGTTTTTT. Its protein is CASSLGQNTGELFF.

This clonotype came up a few times. V and J are TRBV2 and TRBJ2-2; perhaps TRBD2 as D (5 bases). Germline V lookup: CDR1 SNHLY, CDR2 FYNNEI. Trimming shortened V by 5 bases and J by 3 bases, and 10 bases separated the two germline ends. This CDR3 has 14 residues. The CDR3 here is CASSKLGDTGELFF. The CDR3 nucleotides read TGTGCCAGCAGTAAACTAGGCGACACCGGGGAGCTGTTTTTT. Combining the CDR3 with reference TRBV2 and TRBJ2-2 gives the whole variable domain EPEVTQTPSHQVTQMGQEVILRCVPISNHLYFYWYRQILGQKVEFLVSFYNNEISEKSEIFDDQFSVERPDGSNFTLKIRSTKLEDSAMYFCASSKLGDTGELFFGEGSRLTVL.

This clonotype has a handful of counts. The V call is TRBV4-1, the J call TRBJ2-7; D call uncertain. V dropped 4 bases and J dropped 2 bases, with 12 bases sitting between them. The CDR3 length is 14 residues. The germline V gene encodes CDR1 MGHRA and CDR2 YSYEKL. CDR3 coding DNA: TGCGCCAGCAGCCCCAGTACTGGAACCTACGAGCAGTACTTC. Protein sequence: CASSPSTGTYEQYF.

This rearrangement joins TRBV25-1 to TRBJ2-7; TRBD2 might be the D (6 bases). The V end was cut by 5 bases, the J end by 0 bases, with 14 bases between. Germline CDR1 MGHDK, CDR2 SYGVNS. The CDR3 consists of 15 residues. For the CDR3, the DNA is TGTGCCAGCAGTCACCCGGGGACTCTCTCCTACGAGCAGTACTTC. The encoded protein is CASSHPGTLSYEQYF.